The sequence of this T cell receptor (beta chain) was determined in a study of beta chain features in type 1 diabetes. Study-level information: Sorted cell examination encompassed approximately 98,000,000 cells across all samples.

Study-wide findings and caveats: The influence of HLA type on TCRB rearrangement stayed undetermined.

The investigators reverse transcribed all of the isolated RNA, so they sequenced expressed TCRB transcripts. Repertoires were generated with immunoSEQ multiplex PCR, while TCRdb's copy carries only in-frame clones and drops some. Of some 270,000 clones listed, approximately 14% are singletons. The single heparinised draw taken from each donor contained around 120 mL of blood on average. A sort by CD45RO/CCR7/CD25/CD127/CD95/CD27 yielded CD4+ naive, central memory, regulatory and stem cell-like memory cells. This clone was seen only a few times. Its antigen is not identified. Trimming cost V 0 bases and J 7 bases, with 10 bases left between them. There are 14 residues in the CDR3. Germline CDR1 SGDLS, CDR2 YYNGEE.

J is TRBJ2-2 and V is TRBV9; no clear D. The receptor was derived from a woman in her 40s in good health. Sequencing was done on a sample of naive CD4+ T cells from blood. CDR3 DNA sequence: TGTGCCAGCAGCGTAGCCCTACCGGGCGGGGAGCTGTTTTTT. Protein sequence: CASSVALPGGELFF.